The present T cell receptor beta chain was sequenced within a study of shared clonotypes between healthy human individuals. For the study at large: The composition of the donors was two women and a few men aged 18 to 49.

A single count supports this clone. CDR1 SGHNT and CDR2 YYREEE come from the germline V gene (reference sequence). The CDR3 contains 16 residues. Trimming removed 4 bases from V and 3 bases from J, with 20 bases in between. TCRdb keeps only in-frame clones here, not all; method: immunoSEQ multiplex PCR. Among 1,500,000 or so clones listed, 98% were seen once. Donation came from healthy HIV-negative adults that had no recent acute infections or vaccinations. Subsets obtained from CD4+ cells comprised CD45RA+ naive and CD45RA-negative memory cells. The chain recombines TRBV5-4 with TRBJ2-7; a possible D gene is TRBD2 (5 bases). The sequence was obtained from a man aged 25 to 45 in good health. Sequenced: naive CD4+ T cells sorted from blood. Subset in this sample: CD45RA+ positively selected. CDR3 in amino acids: CASSRTGNLPYYEQYF. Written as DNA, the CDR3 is TGTGCCAGCAGCCGGACGGGGAATCTTCCCTACTACGAGCAGTACTTC.